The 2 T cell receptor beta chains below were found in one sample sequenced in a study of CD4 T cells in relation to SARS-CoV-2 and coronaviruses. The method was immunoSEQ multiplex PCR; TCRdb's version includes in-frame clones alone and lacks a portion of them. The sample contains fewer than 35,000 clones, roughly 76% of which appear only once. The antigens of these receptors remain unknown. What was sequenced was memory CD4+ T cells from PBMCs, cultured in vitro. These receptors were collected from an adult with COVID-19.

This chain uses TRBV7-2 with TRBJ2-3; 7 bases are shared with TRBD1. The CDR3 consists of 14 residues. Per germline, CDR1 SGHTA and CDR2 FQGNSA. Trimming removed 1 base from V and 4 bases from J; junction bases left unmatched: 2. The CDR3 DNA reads TGTGCCAGCAGCTTAGACAGGGGTTCAGATACGCAGTATTTT. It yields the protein CASSLDRGSDTQYF.

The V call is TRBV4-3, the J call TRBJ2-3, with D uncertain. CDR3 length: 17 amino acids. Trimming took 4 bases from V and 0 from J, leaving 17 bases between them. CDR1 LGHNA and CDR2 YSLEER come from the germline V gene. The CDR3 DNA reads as TGCGCCAGCAGCCGTCAACATCGAAGACCCAGCACAGATACGCAGTATTTT. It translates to CASSRQHRRPSTDTQYF.